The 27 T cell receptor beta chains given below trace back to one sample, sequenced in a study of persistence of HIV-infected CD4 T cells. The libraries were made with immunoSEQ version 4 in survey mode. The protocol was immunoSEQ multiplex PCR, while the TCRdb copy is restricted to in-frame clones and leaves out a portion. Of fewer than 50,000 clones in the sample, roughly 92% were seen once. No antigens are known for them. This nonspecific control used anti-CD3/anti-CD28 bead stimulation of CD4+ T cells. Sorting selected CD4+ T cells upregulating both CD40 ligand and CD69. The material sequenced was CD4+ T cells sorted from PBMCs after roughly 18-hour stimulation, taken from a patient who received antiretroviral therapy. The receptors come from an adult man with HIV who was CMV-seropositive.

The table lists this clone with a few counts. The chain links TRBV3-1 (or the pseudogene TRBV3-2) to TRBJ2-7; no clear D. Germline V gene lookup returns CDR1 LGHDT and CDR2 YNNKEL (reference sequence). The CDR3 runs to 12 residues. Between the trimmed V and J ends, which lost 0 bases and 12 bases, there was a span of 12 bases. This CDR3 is CASSQDRSDPYF. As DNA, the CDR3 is TGTGCCAGCAGCCAAGATAGGTCGGATCCGTACTTC.

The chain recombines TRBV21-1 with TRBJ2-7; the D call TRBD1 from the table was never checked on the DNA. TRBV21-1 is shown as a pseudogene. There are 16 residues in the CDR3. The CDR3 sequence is CASSKPPAGQGNEQYF. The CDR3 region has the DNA TGTGCCAGCAGCAAACCCCCGGCGGGACAGGGAAACGAGCAGTACTTC.

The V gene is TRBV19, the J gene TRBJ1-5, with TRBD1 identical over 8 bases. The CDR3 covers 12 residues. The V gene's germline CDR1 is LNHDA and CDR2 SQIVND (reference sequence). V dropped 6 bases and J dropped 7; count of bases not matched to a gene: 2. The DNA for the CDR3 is TGTGCCAGTAGGACAGGGGCCCAGCCCCAGCATTTT. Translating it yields CASRTGAQPQHF.

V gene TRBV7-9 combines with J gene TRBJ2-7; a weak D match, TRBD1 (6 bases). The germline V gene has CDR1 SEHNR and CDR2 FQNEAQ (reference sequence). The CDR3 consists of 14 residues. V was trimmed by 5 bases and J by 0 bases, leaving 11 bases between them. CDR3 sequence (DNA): TGTGCCAGCAGCCGACAGGCAGACTCCTACGAGCAGTACTTC. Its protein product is CASSRQADSYEQYF.

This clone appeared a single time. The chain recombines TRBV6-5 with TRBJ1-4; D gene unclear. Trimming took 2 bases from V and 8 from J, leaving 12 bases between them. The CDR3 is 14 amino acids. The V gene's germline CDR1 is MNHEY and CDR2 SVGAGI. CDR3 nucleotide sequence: TGTGCCAGCAGTTACAATGGGTTTACCGAAAAACTGTTTTTT. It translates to CASSYNGFTEKLFF.

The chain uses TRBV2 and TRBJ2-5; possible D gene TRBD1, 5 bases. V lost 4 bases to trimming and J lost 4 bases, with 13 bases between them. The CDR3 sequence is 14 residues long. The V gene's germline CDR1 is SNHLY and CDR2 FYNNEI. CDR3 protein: CASSAIRGGETQYF. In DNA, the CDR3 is TGTGCCAGCAGTGCGATTAGGGGCGGAGAGACCCAGTACTTC. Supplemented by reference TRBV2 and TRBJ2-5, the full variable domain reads EPEVTQTPSHQVTQMGQEVILRCVPISNHLYFYWYRQILGQKVEFLVSFYNNEISEKSEIFDDQFSVERPDGSNFTLKIRSTKLEDSAMYFCASSAIRGGETQYFGPGTRLLVL.

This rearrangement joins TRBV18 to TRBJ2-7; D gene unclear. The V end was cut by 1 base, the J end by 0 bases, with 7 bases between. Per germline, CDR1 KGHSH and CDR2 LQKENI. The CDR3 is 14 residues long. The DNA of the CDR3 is TGTGCCAGCTCACCACTCCCAGTCTCCTACGAGCAGTACTTC. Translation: CASSPLPVSYEQYF.

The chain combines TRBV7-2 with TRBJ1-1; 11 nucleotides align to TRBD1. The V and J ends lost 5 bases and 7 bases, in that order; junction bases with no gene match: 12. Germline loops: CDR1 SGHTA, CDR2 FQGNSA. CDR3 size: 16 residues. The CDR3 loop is CASSPPGGQGASEAFF. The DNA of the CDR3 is TGTGCCAGCAGCCCCCCCGGCGGACAGGGGGCGAGTGAAGCTTTCTTT.

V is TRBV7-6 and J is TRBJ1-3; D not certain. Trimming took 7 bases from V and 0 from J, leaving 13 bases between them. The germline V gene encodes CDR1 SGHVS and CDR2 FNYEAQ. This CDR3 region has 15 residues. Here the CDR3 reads CASTSGLYSGNTIYF. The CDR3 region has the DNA TGTGCCAGCACCTCTGGACTGTACTCTGGAAACACCATATATTTT.

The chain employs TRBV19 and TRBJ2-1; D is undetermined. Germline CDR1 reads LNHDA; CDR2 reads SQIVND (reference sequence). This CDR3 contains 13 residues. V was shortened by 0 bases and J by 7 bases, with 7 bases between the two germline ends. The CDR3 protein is CASSIERKNEQFF. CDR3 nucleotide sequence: TGTGCCAGTAGTATAGAGCGAAAAAATGAGCAGTTCTTC. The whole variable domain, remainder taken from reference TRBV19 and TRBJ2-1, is DGGITQSPKYLFRKEGQNVTLSCEQNLNHDAMYWYRQDPGQGLRLIYYSQIVNDFQKGDIAEGYSVSREKKESFPLTVTSAQKNPTAFYLCASSIERKNEQFFGPGTRLTVL.

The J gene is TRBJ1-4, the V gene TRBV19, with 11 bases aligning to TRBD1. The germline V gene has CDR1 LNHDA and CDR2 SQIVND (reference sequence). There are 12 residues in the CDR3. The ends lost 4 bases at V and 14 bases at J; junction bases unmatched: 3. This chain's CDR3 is CASSRRDRGLFF. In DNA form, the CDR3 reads TGTGCCAGTAGTAGACGGGACAGGGGGCTGTTTTTT.

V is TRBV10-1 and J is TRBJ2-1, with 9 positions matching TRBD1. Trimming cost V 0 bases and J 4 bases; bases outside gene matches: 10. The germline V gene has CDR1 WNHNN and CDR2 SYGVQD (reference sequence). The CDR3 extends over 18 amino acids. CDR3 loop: CASSESRDRAGGYNEQFF. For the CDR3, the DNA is TGCGCCAGCAGTGAGTCCCGGGACAGGGCTGGGGGTTACAATGAGCAGTTCTTC.

The CDR3 sequence: CASSLPSGVHTDTQYF. The CDR3 DNA follows: TGCGCCAGCAGCTTGCCTAGCGGGGTCCACACAGATACGCAGTATTTT. V and J are TRBV5-1 and TRBJ2-3, with TRBD2 identical over 9 bases. The V gene end was trimmed by 1 base and the J gene end by 2 bases; junction bases not matched to a gene: 5. The CDR3 has 16 residues. Germline V gives CDR1 SGHRS, CDR2 YFSETQ. Complete variable domain (other parts from reference TRBV5-1 and TRBJ2-3): KAGVTQTPRYLIKTRGQQVTLSCSPISGHRSVSWYQQTPGQGLQFLFEYFSETQRNKGNFPGRFSGRQFSNSRSEMNVSTLELGDSALYLCASSLPSGVHTDTQYFGPGTRLTVL.

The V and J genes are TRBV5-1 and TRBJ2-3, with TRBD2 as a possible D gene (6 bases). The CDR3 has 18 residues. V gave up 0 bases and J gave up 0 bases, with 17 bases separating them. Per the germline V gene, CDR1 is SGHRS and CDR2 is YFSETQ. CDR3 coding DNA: TGCGCCAGCAGCTTGGCCGGTAGTGGGGGGTCAAGCACAGATACGCAGTATTTT. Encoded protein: CASSLAGSGGSSTDTQYF. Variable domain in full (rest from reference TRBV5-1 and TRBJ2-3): KAGVTQTPRYLIKTRGQQVTLSCSPISGHRSVSWYQQTPGQGLQFLFEYFSETQRNKGNFPGRFSGRQFSNSRSEMNVSTLELGDSALYLCASSLAGSGGSSTDTQYFGPGTRLTVL.

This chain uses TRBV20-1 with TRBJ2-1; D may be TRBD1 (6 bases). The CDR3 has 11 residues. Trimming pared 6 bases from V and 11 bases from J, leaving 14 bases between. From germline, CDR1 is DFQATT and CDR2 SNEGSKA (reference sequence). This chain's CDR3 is CSADRSMKQFF. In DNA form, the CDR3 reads TGCAGTGCAGACAGGTCAATGAAGCAGTTCTTC.

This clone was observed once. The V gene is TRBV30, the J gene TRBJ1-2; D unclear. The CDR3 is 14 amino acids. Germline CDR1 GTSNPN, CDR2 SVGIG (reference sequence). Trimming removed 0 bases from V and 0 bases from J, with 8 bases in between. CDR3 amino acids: CAWSVDTPNYGYTF. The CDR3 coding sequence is TGTGCCTGGAGTGTCGACACCCCTAACTATGGCTACACCTTC.

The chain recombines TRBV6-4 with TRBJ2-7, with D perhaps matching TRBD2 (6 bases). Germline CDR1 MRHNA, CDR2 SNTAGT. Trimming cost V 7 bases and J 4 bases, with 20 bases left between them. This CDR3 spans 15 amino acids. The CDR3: CASTQRRGWRYEQYF. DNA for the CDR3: TGTGCCAGCACACAGAGGAGGGGATGGCGTTACGAGCAGTACTTC.

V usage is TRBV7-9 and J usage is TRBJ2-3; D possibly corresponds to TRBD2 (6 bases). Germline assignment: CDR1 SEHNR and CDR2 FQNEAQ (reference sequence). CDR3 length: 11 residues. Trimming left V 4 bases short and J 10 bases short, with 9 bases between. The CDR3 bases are TGTGCCAGCAGCTCCGGGACTTCGCAGTATTTT. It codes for CASSSGTSQYF.

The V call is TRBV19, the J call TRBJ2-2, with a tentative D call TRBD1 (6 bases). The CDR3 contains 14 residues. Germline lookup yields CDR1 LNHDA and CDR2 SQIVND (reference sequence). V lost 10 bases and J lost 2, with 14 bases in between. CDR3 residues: CATRDRPNTGELFF. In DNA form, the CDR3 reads TGTGCCACCCGAGACAGGCCCAACACCGGGGAGCTGTTTTTT.

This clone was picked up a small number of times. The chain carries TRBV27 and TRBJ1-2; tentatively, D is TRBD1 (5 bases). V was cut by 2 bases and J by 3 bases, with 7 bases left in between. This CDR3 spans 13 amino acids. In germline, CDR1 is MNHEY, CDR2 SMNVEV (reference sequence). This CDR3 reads CASSLEGYYGYTF. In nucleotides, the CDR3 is TGTGCCAGCAGTTTAGAGGGGTACTATGGCTACACCTTC.

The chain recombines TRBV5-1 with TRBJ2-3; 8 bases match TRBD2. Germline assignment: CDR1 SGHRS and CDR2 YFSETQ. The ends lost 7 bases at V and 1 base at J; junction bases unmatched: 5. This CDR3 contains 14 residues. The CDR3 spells CASVETSGTDTQYF. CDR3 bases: TGCGCCAGCGTTGAGACTAGCGGCACAGATACGCAGTATTTT.

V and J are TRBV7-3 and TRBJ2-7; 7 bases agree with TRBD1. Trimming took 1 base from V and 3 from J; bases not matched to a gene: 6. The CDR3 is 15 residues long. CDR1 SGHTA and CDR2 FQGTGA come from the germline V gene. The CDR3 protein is CASSLNRGEGYEQYF. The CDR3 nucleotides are TGTGCCAGCAGCTTAAACAGGGGCGAGGGCTACGAGCAGTACTTC.

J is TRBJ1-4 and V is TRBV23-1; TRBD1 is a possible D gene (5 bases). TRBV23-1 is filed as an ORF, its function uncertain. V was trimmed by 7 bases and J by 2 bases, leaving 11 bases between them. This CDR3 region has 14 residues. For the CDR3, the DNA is TGCGCCAGCACCGAGACAGTTACTAATGAAAAACTGTTTTTT. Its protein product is CASTETVTNEKLFF.

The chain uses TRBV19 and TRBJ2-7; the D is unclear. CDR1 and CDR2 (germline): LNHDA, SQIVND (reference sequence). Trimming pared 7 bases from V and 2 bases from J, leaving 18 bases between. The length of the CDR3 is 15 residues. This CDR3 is CASKETALAAYEQYF. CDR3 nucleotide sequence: TGTGCCAGTAAGGAAACAGCCCTGGCGGCCTACGAGCAGTACTTC. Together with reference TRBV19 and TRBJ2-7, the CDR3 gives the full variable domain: DGGITQSPKYLFRKEGQNVTLSCEQNLNHDAMYWYRQDPGQGLRLIYYSQIVNDFQKGDIAEGYSVSREKKESFPLTVTSAQKNPTAFYLCASKETALAAYEQYFGPGTRLTVT.

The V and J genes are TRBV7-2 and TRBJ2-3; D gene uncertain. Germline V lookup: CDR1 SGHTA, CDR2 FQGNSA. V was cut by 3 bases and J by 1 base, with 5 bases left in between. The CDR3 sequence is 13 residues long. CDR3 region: CASSFLGTDTQYF. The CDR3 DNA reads TGTGCCAGCAGCTTCCTAGGCACAGATACGCAGTATTTT.

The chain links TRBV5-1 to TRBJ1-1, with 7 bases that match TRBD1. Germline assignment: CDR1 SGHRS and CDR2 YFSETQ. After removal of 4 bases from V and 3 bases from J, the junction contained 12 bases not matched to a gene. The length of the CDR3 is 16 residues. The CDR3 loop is CASSPISQGIDTEAFF. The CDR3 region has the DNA TGCGCCAGCAGCCCTATCTCACAGGGGATCGACACTGAAGCTTTCTTT. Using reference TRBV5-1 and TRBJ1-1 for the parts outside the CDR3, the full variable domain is KAGVTQTPRYLIKTRGQQVTLSCSPISGHRSVSWYQQTPGQGLQFLFEYFSETQRNKGNFPGRFSGRQFSNSRSEMNVSTLELGDSALYLCASSPISQGIDTEAFFGQGTRLTVV.

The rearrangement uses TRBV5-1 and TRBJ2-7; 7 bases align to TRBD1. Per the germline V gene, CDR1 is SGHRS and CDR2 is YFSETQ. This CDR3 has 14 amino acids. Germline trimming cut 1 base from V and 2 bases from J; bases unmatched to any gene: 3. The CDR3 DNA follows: TGCGCCAGCAGCTTGACAGGGGACCCCTACGAGCAGTACTTC. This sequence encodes CASSLTGDPYEQYF.